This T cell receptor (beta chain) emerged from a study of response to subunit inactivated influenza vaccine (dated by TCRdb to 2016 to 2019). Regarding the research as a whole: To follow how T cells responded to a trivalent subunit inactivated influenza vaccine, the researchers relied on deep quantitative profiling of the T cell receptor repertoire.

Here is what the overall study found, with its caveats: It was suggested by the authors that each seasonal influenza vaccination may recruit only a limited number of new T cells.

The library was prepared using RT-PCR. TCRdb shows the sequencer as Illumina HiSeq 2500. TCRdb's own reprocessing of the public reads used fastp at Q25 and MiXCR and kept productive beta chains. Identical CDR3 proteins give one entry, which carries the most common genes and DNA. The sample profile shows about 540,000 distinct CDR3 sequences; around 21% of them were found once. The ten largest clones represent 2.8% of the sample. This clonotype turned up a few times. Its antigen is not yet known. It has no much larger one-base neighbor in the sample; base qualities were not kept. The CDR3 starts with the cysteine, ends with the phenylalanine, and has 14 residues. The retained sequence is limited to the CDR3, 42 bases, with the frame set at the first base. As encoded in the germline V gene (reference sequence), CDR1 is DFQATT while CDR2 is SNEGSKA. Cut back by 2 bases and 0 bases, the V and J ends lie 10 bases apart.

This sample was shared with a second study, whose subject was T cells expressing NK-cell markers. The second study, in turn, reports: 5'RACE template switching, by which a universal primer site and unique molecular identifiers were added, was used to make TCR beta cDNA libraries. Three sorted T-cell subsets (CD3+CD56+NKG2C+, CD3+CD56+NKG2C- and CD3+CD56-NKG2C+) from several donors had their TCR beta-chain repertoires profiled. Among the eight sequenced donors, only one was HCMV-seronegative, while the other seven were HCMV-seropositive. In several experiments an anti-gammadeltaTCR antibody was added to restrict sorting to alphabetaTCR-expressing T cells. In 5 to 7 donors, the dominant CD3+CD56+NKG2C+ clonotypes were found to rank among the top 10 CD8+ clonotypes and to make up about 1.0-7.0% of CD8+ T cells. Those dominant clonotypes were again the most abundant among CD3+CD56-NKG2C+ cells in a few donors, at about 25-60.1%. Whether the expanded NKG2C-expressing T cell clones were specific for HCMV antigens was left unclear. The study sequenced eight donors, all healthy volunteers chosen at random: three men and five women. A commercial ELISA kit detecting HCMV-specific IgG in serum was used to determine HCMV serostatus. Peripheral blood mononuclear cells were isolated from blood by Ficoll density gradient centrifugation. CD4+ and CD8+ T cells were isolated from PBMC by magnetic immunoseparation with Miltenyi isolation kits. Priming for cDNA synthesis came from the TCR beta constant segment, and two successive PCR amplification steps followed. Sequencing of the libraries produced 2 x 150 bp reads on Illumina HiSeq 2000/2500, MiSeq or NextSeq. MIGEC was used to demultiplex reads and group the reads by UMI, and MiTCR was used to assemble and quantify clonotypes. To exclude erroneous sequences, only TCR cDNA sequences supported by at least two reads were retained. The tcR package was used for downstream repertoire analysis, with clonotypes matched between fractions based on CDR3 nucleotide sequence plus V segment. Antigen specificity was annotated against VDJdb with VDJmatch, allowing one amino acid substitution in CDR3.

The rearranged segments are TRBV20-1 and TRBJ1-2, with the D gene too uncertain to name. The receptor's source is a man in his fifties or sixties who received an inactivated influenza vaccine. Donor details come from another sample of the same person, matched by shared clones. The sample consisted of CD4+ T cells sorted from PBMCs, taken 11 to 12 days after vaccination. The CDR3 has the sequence CSARTIRANYGYTF. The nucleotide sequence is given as TGCAGTGCTAGAACCATAAGAGCTAACTATGGCTACACCTTC.